This is a list of T cell receptor beta chains from one sample in a study of T cell clones after liver transplantation. The method was immunoSEQ multiplex PCR; TCRdb's version includes in-frame clones alone and lacks a portion of them. The table lists tens of thousands of clones, roughly 90% of them singletons. Sequenced here: CD4+ T cells from blood, sampled before liver transplant. All receptors derive from a human donor who received a liver transplant. Each CDR3 is given with its conserved first and last residue. Each record gives: clone size, D gene, CDR3 length, J gene, V gene, CDR3 DNA, CDR3 protein. A D gene is named only where the DNA matches it firmly. The size field is filled for only some rows; it gives once, few, many or a size class.

clone size: once
D gene: TRBD2
CDR3 length: 14
J gene: TRBJ2-1
V gene: TRBV5-4
CDR3 DNA: TGTGCCAGCAGCAGTTCGGGGGGAACAAATGAGCAGTTCTTC
CDR3 protein: CASSSSGGTNEQFF

clone size: .
D gene: TRBD1
CDR3 length: 15
J gene: TRBJ2-2
V gene: TRBV7-9
CDR3 DNA: TGTGCCAGCAGCTTCTTACAGGGGCACACCGGGGAGCTGTTTTTT
CDR3 protein: CASSFLQGHTGELFF

clone size: .
D gene: TRBD1
CDR3 length: 18
J gene: TRBJ1-5
V gene: TRBV5-1
CDR3 DNA: TGCGCCAGCAGCCTATCCTCCGGGACAGGGAGGTTACGTCAGCCCCAGCATTTT
CDR3 protein: CASSLSSGTGRLRQPQHF

clone size: few
D gene: .
CDR3 length: 13
J gene: TRBJ1-5
V gene: TRBV5-1
CDR3 DNA: TGCGCCAGCAGCTTGGATGGCAATCAGCCCCAGCATTTT
CDR3 protein: CASSLDGNQPQHF

clone size: .
D gene: TRBD1
CDR3 length: 15
J gene: TRBJ2-5
V gene: TRBV6-5
CDR3 DNA: TGTGCCAGCAGTTACAACGACAGGGATCTCAAGACCCAGTACTTC
CDR3 protein: CASSYNDRDLKTQYF

clone size: few
D gene: TRBD1
CDR3 length: 16
J gene: TRBJ1-4
V gene: TRBV4-1
CDR3 DNA: TGCGCCAGCAGCCAACCTTCAGGGGGACCTAATGAAAAACTGTTTTTT
CDR3 protein: CASSQPSGGPNEKLFF

clone size: .
D gene: TRBD2
CDR3 length: 16
J gene: TRBJ2-3
V gene: TRBV9
CDR3 DNA: TGTGCCAGCAGCCCCCTAGCGGGAGGGTTGACAGATACGCAGTATTTT
CDR3 protein: CASSPLAGGLTDTQYF

clone size: .
D gene: .
CDR3 length: 14
J gene: TRBJ1-2
V gene: TRBV30
CDR3 DNA: TGTGCCTGGACAACCGGTCTGGGACCGGGCGGCTACACCTTC
CDR3 protein: CAWTTGLGPGGYTF

clone size: once
D gene: TRBD1
CDR3 length: 15
J gene: TRBJ2-7
V gene: TRBV6-6
CDR3 DNA: TGTGCCAGCAGATTGACAGGGGGGGACTACTACGAGCAGTACTTC
CDR3 protein: CASRLTGGDYYEQYF

clone size: .
D gene: .
CDR3 length: 14
J gene: TRBJ1-2
V gene: TRBV27
CDR3 DNA: TGTGCCAGCAGTACGAGGACGGCGAGCTATGGCTACACCTTC
CDR3 protein: CASSTRTASYGYTF

clone size: few
D gene: .
CDR3 length: 15
J gene: TRBJ1-1
V gene: TRBV28
CDR3 DNA: TGTGCCAGCAGTACGACTCGAGGGCTTAGGACTGAAGCTTTCTTT
CDR3 protein: CASSTTRGLRTEAFF

clone size: .
D gene: TRBD2
CDR3 length: 16
J gene: TRBJ2-2
V gene: TRBV5-1
CDR3 DNA: TGCGCCAGCAGCTTGATCTCAGCGCGGGGGACCGGGGAGCTGTTTTTT
CDR3 protein: CASSLISARGTGELFF

clone size: .
D gene: TRBD2
CDR3 length: 15
J gene: TRBJ2-3
V gene: TRBV5-1
CDR3 DNA: TGCGCCAGCAGCTTGGATTTGGGAGGGGTAAATACGCAGTATTTT
CDR3 protein: CASSLDLGGVNTQYF

clone size: few
D gene: .
CDR3 length: 14
J gene: TRBJ2-5
V gene: TRBV7-2
CDR3 DNA: TGTGCCAGCAGCTTAGTGGCCGGGACGGAGACCCAGTACTTC
CDR3 protein: CASSLVAGTETQYF

clone size: once
D gene: .
CDR3 length: 13
J gene: TRBJ2-7
V gene: TRBV2
CDR3 DNA: TGTGCCAGCAGTGTAGGGGGGTACGTCGAGCAGTACTTC
CDR3 protein: CASSVGGYVEQYF

clone size: .
D gene: TRBD1
CDR3 length: 13
J gene: TRBJ1-2
V gene: TRBV19
CDR3 DNA: TGTGCCAGTAACCGGGACAGGGGGGAAGGCTACACCTTC
CDR3 protein: CASNRDRGEGYTF

clone size: .
D gene: .
CDR3 length: 17
J gene: TRBJ2-2
V gene: TRBV11-3
CDR3 DNA: TGTGCCAGCAGCTTAGATCCTAGTAGACGGGGCGGCGGGGAGCTGTTTTTT
CDR3 protein: CASSLDPSRRGGGELFF

clone size: once
D gene: TRBD1
CDR3 length: 15
J gene: TRBJ2-5
V gene: TRBV30
CDR3 DNA: TGTGCCTGGAGTGACGGGACAGGGGGCCGGGAGACCCAGTACTTC
CDR3 protein: CAWSDGTGGRETQYF

clone size: .
D gene: .
CDR3 length: 15
J gene: TRBJ1-1
V gene: TRBV9
CDR3 DNA: TGTGCCAGCAGCGTAGGATCGGCTGCCGGGACTGAAGCTTTCTTT
CDR3 protein: CASSVGSAAGTEAFF

clone size: .
D gene: TRBD2
CDR3 length: 15
J gene: TRBJ2-7
V gene: TRBV30
CDR3 DNA: TGTGCCTGGGGAGCCCCGACTAGCTGGGGCTACGAGCAGTACTTC
CDR3 protein: CAWGAPTSWGYEQYF

clone size: .
D gene: .
CDR3 length: 13
J gene: TRBJ2-3
V gene: TRBV18
CDR3 DNA: TGTGCCAGCTCACTTACAGGGCCAGATACGCAGTATTTT
CDR3 protein: CASSLTGPDTQYF

clone size: .
D gene: .
CDR3 length: 17
J gene: TRBJ2-7
V gene: TRBV9
CDR3 DNA: TGTGCCAGCAGCGTAGGAATTGCTAGCGCCTTCGGTTACGAGCAGTACTTC
CDR3 protein: CASSVGIASAFGYEQYF

clone size: .
D gene: .
CDR3 length: 18
J gene: TRBJ2-2
V gene: TRBV21-1
CDR3 DNA: TGTGCCAGCAGCACGGCGGGGTTAGCGGGAGGTTTCGGCGGGGAGCTGTTTTTT
CDR3 protein: CASSTAGLAGGFGGELFF